The next 18 T cell receptor beta chains were all read from a single sample in a study of CD8 T cells in ankylosing spondylitis. TCRdb reprocessed the 5' RACE reads with MiXCR, giving one entry per CDR3 protein. The sample holds fewer than 50,000 distinct CDR3 sequences, more than 9.5% seen once. Sequenced material: blood, either unsorted or a sorted T cell fraction (not recorded which). These receptors were obtained from a male donor with ankylosing spondylitis or in good health (not recorded which).

This clonotype was counted many times. This chain uses TRBV10-3 with TRBJ2-7, with D maybe TRBD1 (6 bases). Germline-derived CDR1 and CDR2 are ENHRY and SYGVKD. The CDR3 covers 15 residues. Trimming removed 0 bases from V and 6 bases from J, with 15 bases in between. CDR3 nucleotide sequence: TGTGCCATCAGTGAGTCAAACTTACTACAGGGCGAGCAGTACTTC. The encoded protein is CAISESNLLQGEQYF.

This clonotype appeared a few times. The chain is built from TRBV30 and TRBJ2-1, with 8 bases aligning to TRBD2. The V and J ends lost 0 bases and 3 bases, in that order; junction bases with no gene match: 4. The CDR3 spans 15 residues. The germline gives CDR1 GTSNPN, CDR2 SVGIG (reference sequence). CDR3 bases: TGTGCCTGGAGTGTAGGGACTAGAATCTACAATGAGCAGTTCTTC. Translating gives CAWSVGTRIYNEQFF.

This clonotype was counted between two and nine times. The chain employs TRBV7-8 and TRBJ2-6; no clear D gene. Germline CDR1 is SGHVS and CDR2 is FQNEAQ. Trimming pared 3 bases from V and 0 bases from J, leaving 9 bases between. The CDR3 covers 16 residues. The CDR3 spells CASSFSVPSGANVLTF. The CDR3 bases are TGTGCCAGCAGCTTCTCTGTTCCCTCTGGGGCCAACGTCCTGACTTTC. The variable domain in full, completed from reference TRBV7-8 and TRBJ2-6, reads GAGVSQSPRYKVAKRGQDVALRCDPISGHVSLFWYQQALGQGPEFLTYFQNEAQLDKSGLPSDRFFAERPEGSVSTLKIQRTQQEDSAVYLCASSFSVPSGANVLTFGAGSRLTVL.

This clonotype was recorded at least ten times. The V call is TRBV14, the J call TRBJ2-1; maybe TRBD2 (6 bases). The germline V gene has CDR1 SGHDN and CDR2 FVKESK. The CDR3 has 16 amino acids. The V end lost 0 bases, the J end lost 4 bases, and 13 bases lay between the germline ends. CDR3 amino acids: CASSQDRFGLYNEQFF. The CDR3 DNA reads TGTGCCAGCAGCCAAGATCGATTCGGACTATACAATGAGCAGTTCTTC.

J is TRBJ1-5 and V is TRBV11-2; D remains unclear. V was pared by 0 bases and J by 7 bases, with 13 bases between. This CDR3 has 15 amino acids. From germline, CDR1 is SGHAT and CDR2 FQNNGV. CDR3 amino acids: CASSLDGRGGQPQHF. DNA of the CDR3: TGTGCCAGCAGCTTAGATGGACGTGGCGGACAGCCCCAGCATTTT.

This clonotype was detected many times. The chain recombines TRBV10-3 with TRBJ2-7; D remains unclear. This CDR3 has 11 amino acids. Germline CDR1 reads ENHRY; CDR2 reads SYGVKD. V lost 3 bases to trimming and J lost 7 bases, with 7 bases between them. The CDR3 loop reads CAISDYREQYF. The CDR3 coding sequence is TGTGCCATCAGTGACTACAGAGAGCAGTACTTC.

This clonotype has a handful of counts. The rearrangement uses TRBV27 and TRBJ2-5; D possibly corresponds to TRBD2 (5 bases). Germline V CDR1 and CDR2: MNHEY, SMNVEV (reference sequence). This CDR3 is built from 14 residues. The ends were cut back, 5 bases at V and 7 bases at J, with 17 bases in the middle. CDR3 bases: TGTGCCAGCAGTCTGAGGGAAGGAGGCGTGACCCAGTACTTC. Amino acids: CASSLREGGVTQYF.

This clonotype was seen repeatedly, ten times or more. The chain is built from TRBV21-1 and TRBJ1-3. TRBV21-1 has pseudogene status. This CDR3 contains 13 residues. The CDR3 DNA reads as TGTGCCAGCAGTTCCTTCTCTGGAAACACCATATATTTT. It translates to CASSSFSGNTIYF.

This clonotype was recorded at least ten times. The rearrangement joins TRBV5-1 to TRBJ2-7; a weak D match, TRBD1 (5 bases). Germline V gives CDR1 SGHRS, CDR2 YFSETQ. V gave up 0 bases and J gave up 4 bases, with 11 bases separating them. This CDR3 comprises 14 residues. The CDR3 region has the DNA TGCGCCAGCAGCTTGGAGTCAGGGCGATACGAGCAGTACTTC. This codes for CASSLESGRYEQYF. The full variable domain, in which reference TRBV5-1 and TRBJ2-7 provide the parts outside the CDR3, is KAGVTQTPRYLIKTRGQQVTLSCSPISGHRSVSWYQQTPGQGLQFLFEYFSETQRNKGNFPGRFSGRQFSNSRSEMNVSTLELGDSALYLCASSLESGRYEQYFGPGTRLTVT.

The chain employs TRBV12-3 or TRBV12-4 and TRBJ1-5, with D possibly matching TRBD1 (5 bases). Trimming took off 6 bases at V and 7 bases at J, with 16 bases between the two ends. CDR3 length: 14 amino acids. CDR3 sequence reads: CASSWRGSRQPQHF. CDR3 nucleotides: TGTGCCAGCAGCTGGCGGGGGAGTAGGCAGCCCCAGCATTTT.

This clonotype has a count of ten or more. The chain uses TRBV28 and TRBJ2-7, with no clear D. V lost 4 bases and J lost 7, with 8 bases in between. In germline, CDR1 is MDHEN, CDR2 SYDVKM. This CDR3 region has 11 residues. CDR3 residues: CASSSRREQYF. For the CDR3, the DNA is TGTGCCAGCAGTTCAAGGCGGGAGCAGTACTTC.

The CDR3 region is CATSRAGRGPYNEQFF. CDR3 sequence (DNA): TGTGCCACCAGCAGAGCGGGGCGGGGTCCGTACAATGAGCAGTTCTTC. J is TRBJ2-1 and V is TRBV15, with D possibly matching TRBD2 (6 bases). CDR1 is LNHNV, CDR2 YYDKDF, per germline (reference sequence). There are 16 residues in the CDR3. The ends were cut back, 1 base at V and 4 bases at J, with 14 bases in the middle. Complete variable domain (other parts from reference TRBV15 and TRBJ2-1): DAMVIQNPRYQVTQFGKPVTLSCSQTLNHNVMYWYQQKSSQAPKLLFHYYDKDFNNEADTPDNFQSRRPNTSFCFLDIRSPGLGDTAMYLCATSRAGRGPYNEQFFGPGTRLTVL.

This clonotype was picked up many times. This chain connects TRBV5-1 to TRBJ1-1; possible D gene TRBD1, 6 bases. The CDR3 covers 13 residues. V lost 5 bases to trimming and J lost 6 bases, with 14 bases between them. Germline V gene lookup returns CDR1 SGHRS and CDR2 YFSETQ. The CDR3 region has the DNA TGCGCCAGCAGTCGGGAGGGGGGGTCTGAAGCTTTCTTT. This encodes CASSREGGSEAFF.

V gene TRBV18 combines with J gene TRBJ2-5; 8 bases line up with TRBD1. The CDR3 sequence is 13 residues long. With V trimmed by 4 bases and J by 2 bases, 0 bases remained unmatched. CDR1 is KGHSH, CDR2 LQKENI, per germline. This CDR3 is CASSRDRQETQYF. CDR3 in DNA: TGTGCCAGCTCACGGGACAGGCAAGAGACCCAGTACTTC.

This clonotype occurred many times. The genes are TRBV20-1 and TRBJ2-5; 10 positions agree with TRBD2. Trimming took 6 bases from V and 2 from J; bases not matched to a gene: 9. There are 15 residues in the CDR3. Germline values: CDR1 DFQATT, CDR2 SNEGSKA (reference sequence). CDR3 sequence (DNA): TGCAGTGCGCAACCGGGACTAGCGAATCAAGAGACCCAGTACTTC. Residues: CSAQPGLANQETQYF.

This clonotype was counted ten times or more. V usage is TRBV29-1 and J usage is TRBJ1-1, with TRBD1 as a possible D gene (6 bases). The CDR3 length is 13 residues. Trimming stripped 5 bases from V and 1 base from J, with 11 bases between. CDR1 and CDR2 from the germline V gene are SQVTM and ANQGSEA. CDR3 in amino acids: CSVQGWGNTEAFF. Written as DNA, the CDR3 is TGCAGCGTTCAGGGGTGGGGGAACACTGAAGCTTTCTTT.

This clonotype was seen repeatedly, ten times or more. The chain employs TRBV6-5 and TRBJ2-3, with D uncertain. The germline V gene encodes CDR1 MNHEY and CDR2 SVGAGI. The CDR3 extends over 11 amino acids. The V and J ends lost 9 bases and 6 bases respectively, with 10 bases between them. The CDR3 loop is CASTRADTQYF. As DNA, the CDR3 is TGTGCCAGTACACGGGCGGATACGCAGTATTTT.

Ten or more counts support this clonotype. The chain employs TRBV5-1 and TRBJ1-3; D is possibly TRBD1 (5 bases). V dropped 0 bases and J dropped 0 bases, with 7 bases sitting between them. The CDR3 totals 15 residues. Germline CDR1 is SGHRS and CDR2 is YFSETQ. CDR3 protein: CASSLAGASGNTIYF. The CDR3 DNA reads TGCGCCAGCAGCTTGGCTGGGGCCTCTGGAAACACCATATATTTT.